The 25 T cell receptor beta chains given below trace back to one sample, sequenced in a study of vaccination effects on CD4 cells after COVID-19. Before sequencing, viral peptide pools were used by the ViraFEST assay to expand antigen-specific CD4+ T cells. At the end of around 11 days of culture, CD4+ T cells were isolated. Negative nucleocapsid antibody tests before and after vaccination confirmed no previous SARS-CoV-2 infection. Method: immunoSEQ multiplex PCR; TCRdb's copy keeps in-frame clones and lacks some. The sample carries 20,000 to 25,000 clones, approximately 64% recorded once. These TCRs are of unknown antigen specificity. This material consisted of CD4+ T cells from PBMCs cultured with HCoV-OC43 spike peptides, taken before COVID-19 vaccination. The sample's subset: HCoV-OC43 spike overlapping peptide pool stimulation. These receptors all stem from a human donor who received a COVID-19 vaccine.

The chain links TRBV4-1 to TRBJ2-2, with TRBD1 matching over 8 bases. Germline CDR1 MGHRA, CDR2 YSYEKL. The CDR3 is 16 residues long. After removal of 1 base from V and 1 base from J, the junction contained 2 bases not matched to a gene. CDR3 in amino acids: CASSQAGTGNTGELFF. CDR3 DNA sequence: TGCGCCAGCAGCCAAGCCGGGACAGGGAACACCGGGGAGCTGTTTTTT.

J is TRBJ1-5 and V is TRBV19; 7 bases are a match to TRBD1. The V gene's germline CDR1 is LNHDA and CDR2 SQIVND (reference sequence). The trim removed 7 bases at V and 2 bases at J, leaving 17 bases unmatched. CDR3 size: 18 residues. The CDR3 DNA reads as TGTGCCAGTAATTCGGACAGGACGAGCTTTGTTGGCAATCAGCCCCAGCATTTT. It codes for CASNSDRTSFVGNQPQHF.

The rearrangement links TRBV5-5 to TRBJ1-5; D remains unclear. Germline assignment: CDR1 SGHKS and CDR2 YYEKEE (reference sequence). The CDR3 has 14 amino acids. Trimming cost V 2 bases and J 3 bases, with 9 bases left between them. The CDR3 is CASSFVGTNQPQHF. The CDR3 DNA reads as TGTGCCAGCAGCTTCGTCGGCACCAATCAGCCCCAGCATTTT.

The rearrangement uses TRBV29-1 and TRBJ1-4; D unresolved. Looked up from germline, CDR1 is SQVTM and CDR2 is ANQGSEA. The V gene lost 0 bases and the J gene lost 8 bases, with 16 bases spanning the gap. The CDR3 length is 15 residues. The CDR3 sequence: CSVEDLAPTGEKLFF. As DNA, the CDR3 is TGCAGCGTTGAAGATCTGGCGCCGACGGGCGAAAAACTGTTTTTT.

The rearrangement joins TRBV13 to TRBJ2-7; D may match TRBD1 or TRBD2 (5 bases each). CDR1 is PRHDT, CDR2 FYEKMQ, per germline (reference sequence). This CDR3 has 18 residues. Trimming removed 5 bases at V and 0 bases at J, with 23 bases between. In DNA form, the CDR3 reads TGTGCCAGCAGCCACACCGCCTGGAGGACATCAGGCTCCTACGAGCAGTACTTC. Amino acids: CASSHTAWRTSGSYEQYF.

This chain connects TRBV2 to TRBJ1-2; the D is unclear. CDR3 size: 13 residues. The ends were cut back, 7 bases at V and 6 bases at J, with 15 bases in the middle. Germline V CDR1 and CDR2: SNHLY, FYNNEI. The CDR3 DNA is TGTGCCAGCACCTCACGGGTGGAGGATGGCTACACCTTC. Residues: CASTSRVEDGYTF.

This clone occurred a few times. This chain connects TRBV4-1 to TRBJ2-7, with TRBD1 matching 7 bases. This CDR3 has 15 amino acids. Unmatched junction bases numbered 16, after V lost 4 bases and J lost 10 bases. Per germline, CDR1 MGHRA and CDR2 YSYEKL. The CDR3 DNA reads TGCGCCAGCAGCCGCGACCAGGGGGATCTAAGTATTCAGTACTTC. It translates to CASSRDQGDLSIQYF.

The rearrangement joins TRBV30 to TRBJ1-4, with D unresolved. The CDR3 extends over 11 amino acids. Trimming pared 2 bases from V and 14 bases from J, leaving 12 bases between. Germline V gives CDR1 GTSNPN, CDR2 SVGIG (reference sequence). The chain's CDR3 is CAWSRRGELFF. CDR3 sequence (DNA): TGTGCCTGGAGTAGGCGAGGCGAGCTGTTTTTT.

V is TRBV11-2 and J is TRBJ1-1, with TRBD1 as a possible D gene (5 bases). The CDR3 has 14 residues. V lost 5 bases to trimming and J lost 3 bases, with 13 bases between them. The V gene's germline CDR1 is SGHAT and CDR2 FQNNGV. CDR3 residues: CASSPSWGDTEAFF. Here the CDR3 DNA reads TGTGCCAGCAGCCCCAGTTGGGGGGACACTGAAGCTTTCTTT.

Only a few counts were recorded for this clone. The CDR3 here is CASSLRAGPSGYTF. CDR3 DNA sequence: TGTGCCAGCAGTTTAAGGGCAGGGCCGAGTGGCTACACCTTC. The chain couples TRBV27 to TRBJ1-2, with D maybe TRBD1 (5 bases). The germline V gene has CDR1 MNHEY and CDR2 SMNVEV (reference sequence). The CDR3 is 14 residues long. V lost 2 bases and J 7 bases, leaving 14 bases between the germline ends.

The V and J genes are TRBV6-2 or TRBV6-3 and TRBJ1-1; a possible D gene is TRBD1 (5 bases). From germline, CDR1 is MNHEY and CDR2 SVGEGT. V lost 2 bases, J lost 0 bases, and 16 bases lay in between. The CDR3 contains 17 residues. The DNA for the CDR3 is TGTGCCAGCAGTTACCCGGGGGGGTTATCTATGAACACTGAAGCTTTCTTT. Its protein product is CASSYPGGLSMNTEAFF.

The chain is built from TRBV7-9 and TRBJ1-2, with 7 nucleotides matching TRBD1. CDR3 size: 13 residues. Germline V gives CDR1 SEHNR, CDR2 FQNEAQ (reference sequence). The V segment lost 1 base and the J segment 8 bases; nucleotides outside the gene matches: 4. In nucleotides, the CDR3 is TGTGCCAGCAGCTTAGTACAGGGGAAGGGCTACACCTTC. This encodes CASSLVQGKGYTF.

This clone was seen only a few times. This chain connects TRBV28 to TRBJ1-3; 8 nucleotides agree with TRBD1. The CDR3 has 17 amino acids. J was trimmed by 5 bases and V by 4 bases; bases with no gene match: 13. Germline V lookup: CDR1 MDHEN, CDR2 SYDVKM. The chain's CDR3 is CASSSRGGDRPRNTIYF. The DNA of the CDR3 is TGTGCCAGCAGTTCCCGCGGAGGGGACAGGCCGAGAAACACCATATATTTT.

The CDR3 reads CASSGAGREKLFF. The CDR3 DNA reads as TGTGCCAGCAGTGGCGCAGGGCGAGAAAAACTGTTTTTT. The chain links TRBV11-2 to TRBJ1-4; a weak D match, TRBD1 (5 bases). The V and J ends lost 6 bases and 8 bases respectively, with 13 bases between them. CDR3 length: 13 amino acids. Germline V lookup: CDR1 SGHAT, CDR2 FQNNGV.

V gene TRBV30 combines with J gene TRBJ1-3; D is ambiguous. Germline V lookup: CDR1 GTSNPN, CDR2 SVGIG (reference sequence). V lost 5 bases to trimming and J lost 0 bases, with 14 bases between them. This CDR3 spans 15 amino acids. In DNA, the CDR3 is TGTGCCTGGGCTCGGGGATCGACCTCTGGAAACACCATATATTTT. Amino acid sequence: CAWARGSTSGNTIYF.

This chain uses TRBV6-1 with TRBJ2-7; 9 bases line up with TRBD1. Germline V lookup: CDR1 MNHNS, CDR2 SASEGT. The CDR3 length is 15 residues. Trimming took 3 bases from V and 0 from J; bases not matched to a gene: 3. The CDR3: CASSESTGGSYEQYF. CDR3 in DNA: TGTGCCAGCAGTGAGTCGACAGGGGGCTCCTACGAGCAGTACTTC.

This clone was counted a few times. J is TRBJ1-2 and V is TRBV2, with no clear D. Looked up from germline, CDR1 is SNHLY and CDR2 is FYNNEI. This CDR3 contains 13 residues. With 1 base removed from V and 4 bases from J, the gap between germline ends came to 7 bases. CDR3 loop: CASSEGTSYGYTF. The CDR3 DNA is TGTGCCAGCAGTGAAGGCACAAGCTATGGCTACACCTTC.

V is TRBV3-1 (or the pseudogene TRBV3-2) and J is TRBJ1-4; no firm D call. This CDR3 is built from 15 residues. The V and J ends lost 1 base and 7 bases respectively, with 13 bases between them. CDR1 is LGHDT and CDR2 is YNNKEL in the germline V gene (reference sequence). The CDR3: CASSQVNSSPEKLFF. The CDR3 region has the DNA TGTGCCAGCAGCCAAGTCAACAGTTCTCCTGAAAAACTGTTTTTT.

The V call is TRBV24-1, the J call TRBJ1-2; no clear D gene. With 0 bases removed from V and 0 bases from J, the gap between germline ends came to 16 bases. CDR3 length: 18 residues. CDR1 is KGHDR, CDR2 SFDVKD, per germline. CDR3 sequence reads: CATSDLMEECKANYGYTF. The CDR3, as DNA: TGTGCCACCAGTGATTTGATGGAAGAGTGTAAGGCTAACTATGGCTACACCTTC.

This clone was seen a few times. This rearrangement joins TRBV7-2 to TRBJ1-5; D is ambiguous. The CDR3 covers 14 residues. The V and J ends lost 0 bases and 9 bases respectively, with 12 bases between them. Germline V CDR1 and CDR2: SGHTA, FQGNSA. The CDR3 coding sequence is TGTGCCAGCAGCTTAGCGGAGGGTACGAGGCCCCAGCATTTT. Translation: CASSLAEGTRPQHF.

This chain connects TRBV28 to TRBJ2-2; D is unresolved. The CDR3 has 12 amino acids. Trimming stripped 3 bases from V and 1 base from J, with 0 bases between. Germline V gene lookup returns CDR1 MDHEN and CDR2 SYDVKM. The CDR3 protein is CASSLNTGELFF. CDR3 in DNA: TGTGCCAGCAGTTTGAACACCGGGGAGCTGTTTTTT.

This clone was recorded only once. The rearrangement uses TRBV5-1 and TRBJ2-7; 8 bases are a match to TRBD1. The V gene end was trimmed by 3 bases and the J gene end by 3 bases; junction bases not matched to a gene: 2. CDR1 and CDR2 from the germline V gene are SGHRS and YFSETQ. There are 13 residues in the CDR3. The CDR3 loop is CASSYTGGYEQYF. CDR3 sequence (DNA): TGCGCCAGCAGCTACACAGGGGGCTACGAGCAGTACTTC.

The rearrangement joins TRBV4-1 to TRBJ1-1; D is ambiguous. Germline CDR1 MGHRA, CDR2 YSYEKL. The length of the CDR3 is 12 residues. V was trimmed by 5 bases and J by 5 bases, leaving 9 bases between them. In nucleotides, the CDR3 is TGCGCCAGCAGCAACCTACGGACTGAAGCTTTCTTT. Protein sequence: CASSNLRTEAFF.

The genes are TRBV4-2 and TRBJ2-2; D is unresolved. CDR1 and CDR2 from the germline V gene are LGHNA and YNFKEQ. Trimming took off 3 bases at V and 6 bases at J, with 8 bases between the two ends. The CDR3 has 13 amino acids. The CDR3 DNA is TGTGCCAGCAGCCAGGAGTTAGCCGGGGAGCTGTTTTTT. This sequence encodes CASSQELAGELFF.

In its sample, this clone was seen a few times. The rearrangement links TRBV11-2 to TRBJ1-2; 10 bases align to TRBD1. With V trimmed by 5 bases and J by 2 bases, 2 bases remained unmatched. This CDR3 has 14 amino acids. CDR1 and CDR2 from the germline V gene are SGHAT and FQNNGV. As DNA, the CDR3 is TGTGCCAGCAGCCCGACAGGGGGCAACTATGGCTACACCTTC. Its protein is CASSPTGGNYGYTF.